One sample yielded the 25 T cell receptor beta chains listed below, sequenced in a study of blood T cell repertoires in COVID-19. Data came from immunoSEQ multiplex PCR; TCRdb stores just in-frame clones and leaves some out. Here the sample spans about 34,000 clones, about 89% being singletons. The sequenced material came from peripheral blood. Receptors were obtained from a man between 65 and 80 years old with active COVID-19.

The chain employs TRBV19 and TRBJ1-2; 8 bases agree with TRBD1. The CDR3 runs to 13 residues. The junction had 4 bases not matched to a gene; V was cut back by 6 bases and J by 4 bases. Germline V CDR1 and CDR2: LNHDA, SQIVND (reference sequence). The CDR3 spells CASRTGQGYGYTF. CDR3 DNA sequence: TGTGCCAGTAGAACTGGACAGGGCTATGGCTACACCTTC.

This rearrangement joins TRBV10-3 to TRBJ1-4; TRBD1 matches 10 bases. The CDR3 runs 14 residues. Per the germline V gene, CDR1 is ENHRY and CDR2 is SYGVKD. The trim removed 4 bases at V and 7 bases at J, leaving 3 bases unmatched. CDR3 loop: CAISGTGGTEKLFF. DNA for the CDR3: TGTGCCATCAGTGGGACAGGGGGTACTGAAAAACTGTTTTTT.

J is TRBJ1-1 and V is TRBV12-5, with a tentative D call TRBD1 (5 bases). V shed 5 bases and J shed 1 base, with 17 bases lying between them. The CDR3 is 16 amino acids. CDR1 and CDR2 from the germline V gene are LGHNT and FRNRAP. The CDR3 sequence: CASGPHPDSRNTEAFF. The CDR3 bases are TGTGCTAGTGGTCCCCATCCTGACAGCCGGAACACTGAAGCTTTCTTT.

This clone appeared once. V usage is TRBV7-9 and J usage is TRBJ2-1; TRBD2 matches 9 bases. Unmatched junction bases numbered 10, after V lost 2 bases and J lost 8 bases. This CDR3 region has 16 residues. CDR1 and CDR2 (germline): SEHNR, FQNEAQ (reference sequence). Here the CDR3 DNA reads TGTGCCAGCAGCTTAATCGCTAGCGGGACTCGGGATGAGCAGTTCTTC. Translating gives CASSLIASGTRDEQFF. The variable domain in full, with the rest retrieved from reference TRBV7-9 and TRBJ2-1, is DTGVSQNPRHKITKRGQNVTFRCDPISEHNRLYWYRQTLGQGPEFLTYFQNEAQLEKSRLLSDRFSAERPKGSFSTLEIQRTEQGDSAMYLCASSLIASGTRDEQFFGPGTRLTVL.

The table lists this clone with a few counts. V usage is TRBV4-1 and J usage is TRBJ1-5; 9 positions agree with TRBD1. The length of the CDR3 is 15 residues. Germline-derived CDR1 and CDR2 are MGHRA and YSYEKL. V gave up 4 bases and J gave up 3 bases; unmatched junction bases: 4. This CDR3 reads CASSPRDRDNQPQHF. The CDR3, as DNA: TGCGCCAGCAGCCCGAGGGACAGGGACAATCAGCCCCAGCATTTT.

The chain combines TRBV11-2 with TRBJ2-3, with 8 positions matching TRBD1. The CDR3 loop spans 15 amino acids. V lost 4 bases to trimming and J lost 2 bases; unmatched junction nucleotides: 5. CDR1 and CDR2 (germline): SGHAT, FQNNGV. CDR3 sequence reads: CASSSTGAATDTQYF. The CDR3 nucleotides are TGTGCCAGCAGCTCGACAGGGGCCGCCACAGATACGCAGTATTTT. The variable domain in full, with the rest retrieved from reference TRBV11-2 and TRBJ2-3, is EAGVAQSPRYKIIEKRQSVAFWCNPISGHATLYWYQQILGQGPKLLIQFQNNGVVDDSQLPKDRFSAERLKGVDSTLKIQPAKLEDSAVYLCASSSTGAATDTQYFGPGTRLTVL.

In nucleotides, the CDR3 is TGCAGCGTTCGGTCTGCTTGGACTAGCGGGAGCCATCCCTACGAGCAGTACTTC. It specifies CSVRSAWTSGSHPYEQYF. The V call is TRBV29-1, the J call TRBJ2-7; 13 nucleotides align to TRBD2. This CDR3 region has 18 residues. V dropped 5 bases and J dropped 2; count of bases not matched to a gene: 15. Germline assignment: CDR1 SQVTM and CDR2 ANQGSEA.

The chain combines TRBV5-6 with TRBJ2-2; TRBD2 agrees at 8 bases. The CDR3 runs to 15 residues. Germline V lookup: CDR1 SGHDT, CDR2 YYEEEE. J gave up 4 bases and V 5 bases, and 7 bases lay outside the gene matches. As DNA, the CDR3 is TGTGCCAGCAGTCGGGAGCGGGGGAGCACCGGGGAGCTGTTTTTT. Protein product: CASSRERGSTGELFF.

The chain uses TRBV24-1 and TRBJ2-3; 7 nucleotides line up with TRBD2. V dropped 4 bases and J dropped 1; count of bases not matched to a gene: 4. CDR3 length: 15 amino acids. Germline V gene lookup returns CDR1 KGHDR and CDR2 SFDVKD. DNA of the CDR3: TGTGCCACCAGTGACAATGGACTAGGCACAGATACGCAGTATTTT. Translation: CATSDNGLGTDTQYF.

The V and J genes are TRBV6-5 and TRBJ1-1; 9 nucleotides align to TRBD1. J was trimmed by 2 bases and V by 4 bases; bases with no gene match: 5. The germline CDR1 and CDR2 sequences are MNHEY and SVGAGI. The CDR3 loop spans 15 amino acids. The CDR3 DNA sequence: TGTGCCAGCAGTTTTGCGGGACAGGGAAACACTGAAGCTTTCTTT. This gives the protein CASSFAGQGNTEAFF.

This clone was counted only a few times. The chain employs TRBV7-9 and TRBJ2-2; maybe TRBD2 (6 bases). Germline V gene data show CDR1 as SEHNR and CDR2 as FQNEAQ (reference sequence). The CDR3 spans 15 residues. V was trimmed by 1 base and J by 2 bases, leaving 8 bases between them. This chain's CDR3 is CASSLDSGNTGELFF. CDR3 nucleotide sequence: TGTGCCAGCAGCTTAGATAGCGGTAACACCGGGGAGCTGTTTTTT.

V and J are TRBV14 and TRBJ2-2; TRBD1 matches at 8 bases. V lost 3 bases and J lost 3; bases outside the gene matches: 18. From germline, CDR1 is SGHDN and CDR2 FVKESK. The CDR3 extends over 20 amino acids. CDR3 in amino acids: CASSHRGGTGHLGDTGELFF. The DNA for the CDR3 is TGTGCCAGCAGCCACCGTGGCGGGACAGGACATCTGGGGGACACCGGGGAGCTGTTTTTT.

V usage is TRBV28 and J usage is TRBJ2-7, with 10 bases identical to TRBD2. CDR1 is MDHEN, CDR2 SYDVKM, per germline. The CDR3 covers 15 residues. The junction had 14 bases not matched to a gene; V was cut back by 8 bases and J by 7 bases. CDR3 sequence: CASPPTKREGGEQYF. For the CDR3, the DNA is TGTGCCAGCCCCCCTACTAAGCGGGAGGGAGGGGAGCAGTACTTC.

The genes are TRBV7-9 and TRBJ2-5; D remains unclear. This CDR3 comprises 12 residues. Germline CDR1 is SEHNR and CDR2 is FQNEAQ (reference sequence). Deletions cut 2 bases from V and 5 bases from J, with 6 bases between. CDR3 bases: TGTGCCAGCAGCTTACAGGCGGAGACCCAGTACTTC. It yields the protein CASSLQAETQYF.

CDR3 loop: CASSLEGLAGVLEQFF. The CDR3 DNA is TGTGCCAGCAGCTTAGAGGGACTAGCGGGAGTTCTTGAGCAGTTCTTC. This sequence joins TRBV7-2 and TRBJ2-1; TRBD2 agrees at 14 bases. The CDR3 loop spans 16 amino acids. Germline CDR1 is SGHTA and CDR2 is FQGNSA. The ends lost 1 base at V and 9 bases at J; junction bases unmatched: 5. The full variable domain, in which reference TRBV7-2 and TRBJ2-1 provide the parts outside the CDR3, is GAGVSQSPSNKVTEKGKDVELRCDPISGHTALYWYRQSLGQGLEFLIYFQGNSAPDKSGLPSDRFSAERTGGSVSTLTIQRTQQEDSAVYLCASSLEGLAGVLEQFFGPGTRLTVL.

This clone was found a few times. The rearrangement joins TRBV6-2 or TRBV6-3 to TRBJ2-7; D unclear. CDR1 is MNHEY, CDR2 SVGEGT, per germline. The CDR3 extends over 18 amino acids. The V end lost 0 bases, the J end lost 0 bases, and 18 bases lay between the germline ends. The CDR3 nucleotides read TGTGCCAGCAGTTACTCGAGAACTGGTCGGGTTAGCTCCTACGAGCAGTACTTC. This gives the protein CASSYSRTGRVSSYEQYF.

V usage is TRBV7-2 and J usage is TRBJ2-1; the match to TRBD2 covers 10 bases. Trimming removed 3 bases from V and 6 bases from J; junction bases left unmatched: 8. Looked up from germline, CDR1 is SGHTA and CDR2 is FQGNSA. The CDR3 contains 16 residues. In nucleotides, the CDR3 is TGTGCCAGCAGCTTGAGAGCGGGAGGGCCCACCAATGAGCAGTTCTTC. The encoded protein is CASSLRAGGPTNEQFF.

The CDR3 spells CASSPLGLRTDTQYF. Here the CDR3 DNA reads TGTGCCAGCTCCCCTCTGGGACTTAGAACAGATACGCAGTATTTT. The chain joins TRBV7-2 to TRBJ2-3; TRBD2 is a possible D gene (6 bases). CDR1 is SGHTA, CDR2 FQGNSA, per germline. Trimming left V 8 bases short and J 3 bases short, with 18 bases between. The CDR3 runs to 15 residues.

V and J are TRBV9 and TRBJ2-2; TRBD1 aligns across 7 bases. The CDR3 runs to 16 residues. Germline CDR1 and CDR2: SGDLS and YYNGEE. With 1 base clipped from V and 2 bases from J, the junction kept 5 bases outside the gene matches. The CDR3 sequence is CASSVRGQYNTGELFF. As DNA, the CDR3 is TGTGCCAGCAGCGTAAGGGGGCAGTATAACACCGGGGAGCTGTTTTTT. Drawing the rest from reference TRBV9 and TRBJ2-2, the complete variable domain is DSGVTQTPKHLITATGQRVTLRCSPRSGDLSVYWYQQSLDQGLQFLIQYYNGEERAKGNILERFSAQQFPDLHSELNLSSLELGDSALYFCASSVRGQYNTGELFFGEGSRLTVL.

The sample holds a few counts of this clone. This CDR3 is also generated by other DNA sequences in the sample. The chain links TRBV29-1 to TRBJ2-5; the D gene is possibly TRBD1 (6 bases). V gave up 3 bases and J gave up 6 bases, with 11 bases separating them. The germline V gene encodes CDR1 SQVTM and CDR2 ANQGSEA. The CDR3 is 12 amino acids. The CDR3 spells CSVDRQGKTQYF. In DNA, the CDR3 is TGCAGCGTTGATCGGCAGGGGAAGACCCAGTACTTC.

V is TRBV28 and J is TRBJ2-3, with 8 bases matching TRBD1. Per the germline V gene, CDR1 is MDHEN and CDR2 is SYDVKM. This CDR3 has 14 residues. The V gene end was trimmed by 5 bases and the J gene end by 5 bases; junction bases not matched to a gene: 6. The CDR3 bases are TGTGCCAGCAGTAGACAGGGGTGGAAAGATACGCAGTATTTT. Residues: CASSRQGWKDTQYF.

For the CDR3, the DNA is TGTGCCAGCAGCAAGGACAGGAACACTGAAGCTTTCTTT. Protein: CASSKDRNTEAFF. This chain joins TRBV5-4 and TRBJ1-1; the D gene is possibly TRBD1 (6 bases). CDR1 SGHNT and CDR2 YYREEE come from the germline V gene (reference sequence). This CDR3 is built from 13 residues. Trimming cost V 4 bases and J 1 base, with 8 bases left between them.

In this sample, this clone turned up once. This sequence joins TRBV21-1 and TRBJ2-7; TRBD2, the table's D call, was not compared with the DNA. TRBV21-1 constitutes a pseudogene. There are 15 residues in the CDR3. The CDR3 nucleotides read TGTGCCAGCAGCATCCGGGACTATCCTGCCTACGAGCAGTACTTC. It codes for CASSIRDYPAYEQYF.

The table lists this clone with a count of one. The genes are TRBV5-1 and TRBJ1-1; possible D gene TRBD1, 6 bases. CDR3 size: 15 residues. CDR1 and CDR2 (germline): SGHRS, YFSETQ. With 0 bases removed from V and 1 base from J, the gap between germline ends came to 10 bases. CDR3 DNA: TGCGCCAGCAGCTTGGCCCCGGACAGGAACACTGAAGCTTTCTTT. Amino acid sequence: CASSLAPDRNTEAFF.

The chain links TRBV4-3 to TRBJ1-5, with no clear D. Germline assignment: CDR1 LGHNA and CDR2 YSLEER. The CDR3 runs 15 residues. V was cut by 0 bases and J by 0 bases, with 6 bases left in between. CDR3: CASSQDQNSNQPQHF. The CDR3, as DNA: TGCGCCAGCAGCCAAGATCAGAATAGCAATCAGCCCCAGCATTTT.